This TCR beta chain was profiled in a study of T-cell reconstitution after alpha-beta-depleted transplantation in children. Whole-study findings and limits: Expanded graft clones numbering several hundred reportedly gave rise to alpha-beta T cells about two months after transplant. After transplant, high TCRbeta diversity at day 60 in some patients arose from surviving recipient T cells and thymic progenitors. The authors attributed T-cell counts and diversity one year after transplant mostly to newly produced T cells.

This clonotype was seen more than once but under ten times. The target antigen is unknown. Unique molecular identifiers were incorporated during preparation of the TCRbeta library. MiXCR, run by TCRdb on the PCR reads, gives a single entry per CDR3 protein. The sample records fewer than 750,000 distinct CDR3 sequences, approximately 30% being singletons. Germline V gene lookup returns CDR1 SQVTM and CDR2 ANQGSEA. This CDR3 region has 13 residues. Trimming took off 0 bases at V and 0 bases at J, with 4 bases between the two ends. Specimen: PBMCs, collected before TCRalphabeta/CD19-depleted stem cell transplant. V and J are TRBV29-1 and TRBJ2-3; D unclear. This clonotype originated in a boy in the first two years of life with Wiskott-Aldrich syndrome, due to receive a stem cell transplant. The CDR3 region has the DNA TGCAGCGTTGAAGAGGGAAGCACAGATACGCAGTATTTT. Translating it yields CSVEEGSTDTQYF.